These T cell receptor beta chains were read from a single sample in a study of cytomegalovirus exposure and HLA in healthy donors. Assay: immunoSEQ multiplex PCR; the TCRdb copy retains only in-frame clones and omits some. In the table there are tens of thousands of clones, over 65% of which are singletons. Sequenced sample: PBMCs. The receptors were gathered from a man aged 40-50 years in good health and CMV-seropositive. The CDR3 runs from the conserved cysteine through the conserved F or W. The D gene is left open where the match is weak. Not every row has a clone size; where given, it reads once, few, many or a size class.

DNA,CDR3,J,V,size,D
TGCGCCAGCAGCACAACTAGCGGGAGCGTTCTGAACGAGCAGTACTTC,CASSTTSGSVLNEQYF,TRBJ2-7,TRBV5-1,NA,TRBD2
TGTGCCAGTAGTATGGTGCGGTGGAGGATACGCAATCAGCCCCAGCATTTT,CASSMVRWRIRNQPQHF,TRBJ1-5,TRBV19,NA,NA
TGCGCCAGCAGCCAAGGGACAGCCCTGGGCGGCTACACCTTC,CASSQGTALGGYTF,TRBJ1-2,TRBV4-3,once,NA
TGTGCCAGCGGACCGGGACAGAGCTACGAGCAGTACTTC,CASGPGQSYEQYF,TRBJ2-7,TRBV28,many,TRBD1
TGTGCCAGCAAGGGCCAGCGGGCCAAAAACATTCAGTACTTC,CASKGQRAKNIQYF,TRBJ2-4,TRBV2,NA,NA
TGTGCCAGCATTACCGCCGGGACAGGGTCGCCAAATGAGCAGTTCTTC,CASITAGTGSPNEQFF,TRBJ2-1,TRBV2,NA,TRBD1
TGTGCCAGCAGTTACGTCAGGGGCGAGACCCAGTACTTC,CASSYVRGETQYF,TRBJ2-5,TRBV6-5,NA,NA
TGTGCCAGCAGTCCGCCGGGACACCCACAAGAGACCCAGTACTTC,CASSPPGHPQETQYF,TRBJ2-5,TRBV28,few,NA
TGTGCCAGCAGTGCACAGGGAGGGACCACTGAAGCTTTCTTT,CASSAQGGTTEAFF,TRBJ1-1,TRBV2,NA,NA
TGTGCCATCAGTGAGAGGACATCGAACACCGGGGAGCTGTTTTTT,CAISERTSNTGELFF,TRBJ2-2,TRBV10-3,NA,NA
TGTGCCAGCTCACGGGACAGGGACGAAGCTTTCTTT,CASSRDRDEAFF,TRBJ1-1,TRBV18,few,TRBD1
TGTGCCTGGAGTGTACTAAGGAGATTCACAGATACGCAGTATTTT,CAWSVLRRFTDTQYF,TRBJ2-3,TRBV30,NA,NA
TGCGCCAGCAGCCAAGACAGGCTAGCGGGAGGACTATCTGGGGCCAACGTCCTGACTTTC,CASSQDRLAGGLSGANVLTF,TRBJ2-6,TRBV4-1,NA,TRBD2
TGTGCCAGCAGCCCTATTAGTCGGTCTGGAAACACCATATATTTT,CASSPISRSGNTIYF,TRBJ1-3,TRBV7-9,NA,NA
TGTGCCAGCAGTTATGATGGGACAGGCACTCAGCCCCAGCATTTT,CASSYDGTGTQPQHF,TRBJ1-5,TRBV6-6,NA,TRBD1
TGCAGTGCTAGCGGGTACAATGAGCAGTTCTTC,CSASGYNEQFF,TRBJ2-1,TRBV20-1,NA,NA
TGTGCCACCAGCTTCAAATATGGTCTGGGAGGGACCAACTACGAGCAGTACTTC,CATSFKYGLGGTNYEQYF,TRBJ2-7,TRBV15,NA,TRBD2
TGTGCCAGCAGCCCCTCGCCGGGACAGGGGCATGGCTACACCTTC,CASSPSPGQGHGYTF,TRBJ1-2,TRBV7-8,NA,TRBD1
TGTGCCAGCAGCGCGGGGGGGCTCAGCACAGATACGCAGTATTTT,CASSAGGLSTDTQYF,TRBJ2-3,TRBV9,NA,TRBD2
TGCGCCAGCAGCCAAGGACAGCAGAACACCGGGGAGCTGTTTTTT,CASSQGQQNTGELFF,TRBJ2-2,TRBV4-1,NA,NA
TGCGCCAGCAGCCCGGACAGCTCCTATAATTCACCCCTCCACTTT,CASSPDSSYNSPLHF,TRBJ1-6,TRBV4-3,NA,NA
TGCGCCAGCAGCAGGACGGGACAGAATTCACCCCTCCACTTT,CASSRTGQNSPLHF,TRBJ1-6,TRBV5-1,once,TRBD1
TGTGCCAGCAGCTTAGGGCCCGGGGGCGAGCAGTACTTC,CASSLGPGGEQYF,TRBJ2-7,TRBV7-2,NA,NA
TGCGCCAGCAGCCAAGATAGCCTACAGGGTGGCCCCGGGGAGCTGTTTTTT,CASSQDSLQGGPGELFF,TRBJ2-2,TRBV4-1,NA,NA